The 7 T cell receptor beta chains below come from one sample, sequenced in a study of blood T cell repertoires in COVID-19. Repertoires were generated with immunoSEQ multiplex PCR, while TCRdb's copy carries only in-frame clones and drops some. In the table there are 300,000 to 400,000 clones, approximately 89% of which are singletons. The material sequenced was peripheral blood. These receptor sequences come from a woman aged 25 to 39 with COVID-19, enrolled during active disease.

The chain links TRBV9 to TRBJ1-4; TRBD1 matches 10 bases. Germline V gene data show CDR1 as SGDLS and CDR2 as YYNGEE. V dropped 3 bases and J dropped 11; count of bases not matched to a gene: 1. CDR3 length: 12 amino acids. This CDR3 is CASSGQGAKLFF. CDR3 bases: TGTGCCAGCAGCGGACAGGGGGCGAAACTGTTTTTT.

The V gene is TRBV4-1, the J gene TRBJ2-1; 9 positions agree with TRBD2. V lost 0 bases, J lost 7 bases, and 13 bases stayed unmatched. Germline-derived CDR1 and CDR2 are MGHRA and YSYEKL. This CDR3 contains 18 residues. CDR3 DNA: TGCGCCAGCAGCCAAGATGGGCGTGCGGGGGGGCCGCGAAATGAGCAGTTCTTC. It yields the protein CASSQDGRAGGPRNEQFF.

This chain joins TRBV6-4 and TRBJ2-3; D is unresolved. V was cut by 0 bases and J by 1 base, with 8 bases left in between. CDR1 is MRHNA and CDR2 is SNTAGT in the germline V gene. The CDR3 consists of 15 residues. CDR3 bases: TGTGCCAGCAGTGACTCTCCTGCAGGCACAGATACGCAGTATTTT. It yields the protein CASSDSPAGTDTQYF.

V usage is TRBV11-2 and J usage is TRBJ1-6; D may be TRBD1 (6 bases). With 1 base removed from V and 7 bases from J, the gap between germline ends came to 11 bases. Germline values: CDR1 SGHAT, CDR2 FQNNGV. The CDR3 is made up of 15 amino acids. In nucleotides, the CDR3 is TGTGCCAGCAGCTTAGTTGTAGGGACAAATTCACCCCTCCACTTT. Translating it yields CASSLVVGTNSPLHF.

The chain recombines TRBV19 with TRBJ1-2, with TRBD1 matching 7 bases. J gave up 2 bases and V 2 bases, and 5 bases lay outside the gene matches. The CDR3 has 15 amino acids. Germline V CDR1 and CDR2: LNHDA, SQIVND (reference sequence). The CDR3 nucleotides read TGTGCCAGTAGTATAACGGGACAGAAGAACTATGGCTACACCTTC. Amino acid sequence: CASSITGQKNYGYTF.

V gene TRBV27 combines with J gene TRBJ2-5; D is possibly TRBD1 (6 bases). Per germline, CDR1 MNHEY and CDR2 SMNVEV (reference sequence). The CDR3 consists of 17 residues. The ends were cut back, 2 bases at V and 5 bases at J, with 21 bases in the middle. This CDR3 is CASSLVHGGVFGETQYF. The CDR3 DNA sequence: TGTGCCAGCAGTTTAGTTCATGGGGGCGTCTTCGGGGAGACCCAGTACTTC.

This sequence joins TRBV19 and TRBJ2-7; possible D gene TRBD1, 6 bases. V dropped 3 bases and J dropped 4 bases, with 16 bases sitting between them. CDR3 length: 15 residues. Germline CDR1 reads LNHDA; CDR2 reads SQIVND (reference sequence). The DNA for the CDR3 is TGTGCCAGTAGTATGGGGTGGGGGCCCGATTACGAGCAGTACTTC. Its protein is CASSMGWGPDYEQYF.